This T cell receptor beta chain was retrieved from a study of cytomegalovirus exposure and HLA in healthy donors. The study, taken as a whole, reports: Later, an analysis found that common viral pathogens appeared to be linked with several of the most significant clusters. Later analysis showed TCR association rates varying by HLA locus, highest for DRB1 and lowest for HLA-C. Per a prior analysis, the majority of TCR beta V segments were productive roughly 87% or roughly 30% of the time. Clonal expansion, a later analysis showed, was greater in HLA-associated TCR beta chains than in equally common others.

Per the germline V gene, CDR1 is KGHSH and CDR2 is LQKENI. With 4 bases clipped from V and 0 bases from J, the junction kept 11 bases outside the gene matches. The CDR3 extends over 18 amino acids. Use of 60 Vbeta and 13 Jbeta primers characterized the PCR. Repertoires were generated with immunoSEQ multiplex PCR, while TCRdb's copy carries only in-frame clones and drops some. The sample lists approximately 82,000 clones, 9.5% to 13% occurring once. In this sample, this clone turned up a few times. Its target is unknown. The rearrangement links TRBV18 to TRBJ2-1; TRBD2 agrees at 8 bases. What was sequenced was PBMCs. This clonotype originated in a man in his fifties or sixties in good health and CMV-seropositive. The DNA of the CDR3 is TGTGCCAGCTCACTTACCAGCGGGGGCCCTAGCTCCTACAATGAGCAGTTCTTC. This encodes CASSLTSGGPSSYNEQFF.